The 20 T cell receptor beta chains listed next were all sequenced from one sample in a study of blood T cell repertoires in COVID-19. Produced via immunoSEQ multiplex PCR; TCRdb's table is partial and in-frame only. This sample has about 140,000 clones, with around 85% found just once. Sequencing was done on a sample of peripheral blood. These receptors came from a man in his forties or fifties with acute or convalescent COVID-19.

This chain links TRBV30 with TRBJ1-2; D unclear. The ends were cut back, 1 base at V and 1 base at J, with 4 bases in the middle. Germline CDR1 and CDR2: GTSNPN and SVGIG (reference sequence). The CDR3 covers 12 residues. The CDR3 region is CAWSANNYGYTF. Here the CDR3 DNA reads TGTGCCTGGAGTGCCAATAACTATGGCTACACCTTC.

This rearrangement joins TRBV5-1 to TRBJ2-5; TRBD1 matches 10 bases. The CDR3 totals 17 residues. With V trimmed by 0 bases and J by 1 base, 6 bases remained unmatched. Germline values: CDR1 SGHRS, CDR2 YFSETQ. In nucleotides, the CDR3 is TGCGCCAGCAGCTTGGGAGGGACAGGGGCTTTCCAAGAGACCCAGTACTTC. Translated, it gives CASSLGGTGAFQETQYF.

The chain uses TRBV7-9 and TRBJ2-7, with a weak D call TRBD1 (6 bases). This CDR3 contains 13 residues. Trimming removed 4 bases at V and 3 bases at J, with 10 bases between. Germline V gives CDR1 SEHNR, CDR2 FQNEAQ (reference sequence). CDR3 bases: TGTGCCAGCAGCTATGGGACATACTACGAGCAGTACTTC. Its protein product is CASSYGTYYEQYF.

This rearrangement joins TRBV10-3 to TRBJ2-1, with D maybe TRBD2 (6 bases). V lost 7 bases, J lost 5 bases, and 12 bases lay in between. Germline CDR1 reads ENHRY; CDR2 reads SYGVKD. CDR3 length: 13 residues. The CDR3 region has the DNA TGTGCCATCAAAGCGGAGGGGCACAATGAGCAGTTCTTC. It specifies CAIKAEGHNEQFF.

This rearrangement joins TRBV7-9 to TRBJ1-2, with D maybe TRBD1 (5 bases). The germline V gene encodes CDR1 SEHNR and CDR2 FQNEAQ (reference sequence). Trimming stripped 5 bases from V and 5 bases from J, with 18 bases between. This CDR3 region has 15 residues. The CDR3, as DNA: TGTGCCAGCAGCATAAGTGGGCGGGGGGAGTATGGCTACACCTTC. This gives the protein CASSISGRGEYGYTF.

Of note for this clone: The junction and the germline gene differ at one end; a read error may be behind it. This chain links TRBV7-7 with TRBJ2-7; 7 nucleotides align to TRBD2. CDR1 is SSHAT, CDR2 FNYEAQ, per germline (reference sequence). CDR3 size: 15 residues. Written as DNA, the CDR3 is TGTGCTAGCAGCTTACGGGCGGGGGAGGGCTACGAGCAGTACTTC. As protein: CASSLRAGEGYEQYF.

The rearrangement links TRBV19 to TRBJ1-2; TRBD1 agrees at 9 bases. Germline V gene sequence: CDR1 LNHDA, CDR2 SQIVND (reference sequence). There are 13 residues in the CDR3. The J segment lost 5 bases and the V segment lost 8 bases, leaving 6 bases of the junction unmatched. The CDR3 DNA reads TGTGCCAGTGGGGGACAGGGATCTTATGGCTACACCTTC. Its protein product is CASGGQGSYGYTF.

The chain combines TRBV4-1 with TRBJ1-4, with D perhaps matching TRBD1 (6 bases). The CDR3 consists of 14 residues. The germline V and J ends were trimmed by 1 base and 10 bases, with 13 bases remaining between them. Per the germline V gene, CDR1 is MGHRA and CDR2 is YSYEKL. The CDR3: CASSQGWTVGKLFF. The CDR3 DNA reads as TGCGCCAGCAGCCAAGGATGGACAGTAGGAAAACTGTTTTTT.

The V gene is TRBV7-2, the J gene TRBJ2-2, with unresolved D. Trimming shortened V by 3 bases and J by 5 bases, and 7 bases separated the two germline ends. Per the germline V gene, CDR1 is SGHTA and CDR2 is FQGNSA. There are 13 residues in the CDR3. As DNA, the CDR3 is TGTGCCAGCAGCTTCTACGGGACCGGGGAGCTGTTTTTT. It translates to CASSFYGTGELFF. Using reference TRBV7-2 and TRBJ2-2 for the parts outside the CDR3, the full variable domain is GAGVSQSPSNKVTEKGKDVELRCDPISGHTALYWYRQSLGQGLEFLIYFQGNSAPDKSGLPSDRFSAERTGGSVSTLTIQRTQQEDSAVYLCASSFYGTGELFFGEGSRLTVL.

The chain joins TRBV4-1 to TRBJ2-1, with TRBD1 matching 7 bases. This CDR3 region has 16 residues. Germline V gene lookup returns CDR1 MGHRA and CDR2 YSYEKL. J was trimmed by 0 bases and V by 1 base; bases with no gene match: 3. CDR3 residues: CASSQGQGLSYNEQFF. In nucleotides, the CDR3 is TGCGCCAGCAGCCAAGGACAGGGCCTCTCCTACAATGAGCAGTTCTTC.

J is TRBJ1-1 and V is TRBV10-3; D may be TRBD1 (6 bases). Per the germline V gene, CDR1 is ENHRY and CDR2 is SYGVKD. The CDR3 sequence is 15 residues long. The ends were cut back, 4 bases at V and 5 bases at J, with 17 bases in the middle. CDR3 sequence reads: CAISAVDSRETEAFF. CDR3 DNA sequence: TGTGCCATCAGTGCCGTGGACAGTAGGGAGACTGAAGCTTTCTTT.

The genes are TRBV18 and TRBJ1-5; D is unclear. The CDR3 length is 16 residues. Germline CDR1 reads KGHSH; CDR2 reads LQKENI. Trimming removed 2 bases from V and 5 bases from J, with 16 bases in between. The CDR3 DNA follows: TGTGCCAGCTCACCAGTTGGCCTGGCCGGGGATCAGCCCCAGCATTTT. Residues: CASSPVGLAGDQPQHF.

V gene TRBV3-1 (or the pseudogene TRBV3-2) combines with J gene TRBJ2-2; D possibly corresponds to TRBD2 (5 bases). V dropped 5 bases and J dropped 6 bases, with 13 bases sitting between them. Germline V gives CDR1 LGHDT, CDR2 YNNKEL (reference sequence). This CDR3 comprises 14 residues. CDR3: CASSYSDFSGELFF. DNA of the CDR3: TGTGCCAGCAGCTACTCGGACTTTTCCGGGGAGCTGTTTTTT.

V is TRBV6-5 and J is TRBJ1-6; 9 bases are shared with TRBD1. This CDR3 spans 15 amino acids. Germline V gene data show CDR1 as MNHEY and CDR2 as SVGAGI. V gave up 5 bases and J gave up 7 bases; unmatched junction bases: 6. CDR3 sequence: CASSPGQGGNSPLHF. DNA of the CDR3: TGTGCCAGCAGTCCGGGACAGGGCGGCAATTCACCCCTCCACTTT.

CDR3 amino acids: CASSKGSPSSGETQYF. CDR3 nucleotides: TGTGCCAGCAGCAAAGGGTCCCCCTCTTCAGGGGAGACCCAGTACTTC. This chain uses TRBV7-9 with TRBJ2-5; TRBD1 might be the D (5 bases). Germline CDR1 is SEHNR and CDR2 is FQNEAQ (reference sequence). Trimming took 5 bases from V and 5 from J, leaving 21 bases between them. This CDR3 is 16 amino acids long.

This clone has just one count. The chain combines TRBV19 with TRBJ2-7; 9 bases align to TRBD1. The trim removed 6 bases at V and 1 base at J, leaving 4 bases unmatched. The CDR3 consists of 14 residues. Germline CDR1 and CDR2: LNHDA and SQIVND (reference sequence). This CDR3 is CASRETGGSYEQYF. The CDR3 bases are TGTGCCAGTAGAGAGACAGGGGGGTCCTACGAGCAGTACTTC.

The chain links TRBV27 to TRBJ2-3; 11 positions agree with TRBD2. V lost 4 bases to trimming and J lost 1 base; unmatched junction nucleotides: 4. This CDR3 is built from 16 residues. CDR1 is MNHEY, CDR2 SMNVEV, per germline (reference sequence). CDR3 in amino acids: CASSSLLAGGTDTQYF. For the CDR3, the DNA is TGTGCCAGCAGTTCTTTACTAGCGGGGGGCACAGATACGCAGTATTTT.

The chain combines TRBV11-2 with TRBJ1-1, with a weak D call TRBD1 (5 bases). The CDR3 is 15 residues long. Germline CDR1 SGHAT, CDR2 FQNNGV. The germline V and J ends were trimmed by 4 bases and 0 bases, with 12 bases remaining between them. The DNA of the CDR3 is TGTGCCAGCAGCTCGGCGGGGGGTATGAACACTGAAGCTTTCTTT. It encodes CASSSAGGMNTEAFF. Combining the CDR3 with reference TRBV11-2 and TRBJ1-1 gives the whole variable domain EAGVAQSPRYKIIEKRQSVAFWCNPISGHATLYWYQQILGQGPKLLIQFQNNGVVDDSQLPKDRFSAERLKGVDSTLKIQPAKLEDSAVYLCASSSAGGMNTEAFFGQGTRLTVV.

J is TRBJ1-5 and V is TRBV19; possible D gene TRBD1, 5 bases. Germline CDR1 LNHDA, CDR2 SQIVND (reference sequence). V lost 1 base and J 6 bases, leaving 10 bases between the germline ends. The CDR3 consists of 14 residues. This chain's CDR3 is CASSIGGRGQPQHF. The CDR3, as DNA: TGTGCCAGTAGTATAGGGGGAAGGGGTCAGCCCCAGCATTTT. Supplemented by reference TRBV19 and TRBJ1-5, the full variable domain reads DGGITQSPKYLFRKEGQNVTLSCEQNLNHDAMYWYRQDPGQGLRLIYYSQIVNDFQKGDIAEGYSVSREKKESFPLTVTSAQKNPTAFYLCASSIGGRGQPQHFGDGTRLSIL.

The gene calls are TRBV30 and TRBJ1-2, with TRBD1 matching 8 bases. The CDR3 has 12 residues. Germline V lookup: CDR1 GTSNPN, CDR2 SVGIG (reference sequence). With V trimmed by 5 bases and J by 5 bases, 4 bases remained unmatched. CDR3 DNA: TGTGCCTGGGACCGGGACAGGTATGGCTACACCTTC. Protein: CAWDRDRYGYTF.